A single sample gave rise to the 17 T cell receptor beta chains below, sequenced in a study of control samples from healthy donors and cancer patients. Method: immunoSEQ multiplex PCR; TCRdb's copy keeps in-frame clones and lacks some. Counted here are tens of thousands of clones, just under 90% occurring once; the ten biggest clones make up 1.5% to 2%. What was sequenced was PBMCs. These receptors were obtained from a woman aged 35 to 49 with lung cancer.

The chain has TRBV5-6 and TRBJ1-5; TRBD1 is a possible D gene (6 bases). V was trimmed by 4 bases and J by 4 bases, leaving 15 bases between them. Germline CDR1 is SGHDT and CDR2 is YYEEEE. The CDR3 is made up of 15 amino acids. This chain's CDR3 is CASSVAGTQNQPQHF. The DNA of the CDR3 is TGTGCCAGCAGCGTGGCCGGGACACAAAATCAGCCCCAGCATTTT. The full variable domain, completed using reference TRBV5-6 and TRBJ1-5, is DAGVTQSPTHLIKTRGQQVTLRCSPKSGHDTVSWYQQALGQGPQFIFQYYEEEERQRGNFPDRFSGHQFPNYSSELNVNALLLGDSALYLCASSVAGTQNQPQHFGDGTRLSIL.

This chain connects TRBV18 to TRBJ2-7; TRBD1 aligns across 9 bases. Trimming at V came to 6 bases and at J to 7 bases, leaving 10 bases not matched to a gene. The germline V gene has CDR1 KGHSH and CDR2 LQKENI. The CDR3 has 14 amino acids. DNA of the CDR3: TGTGCCAGCTCGTCCGGGACAGGGCTGGGAGAGCAGTACTTC. This translates into CASSSGTGLGEQYF.

J is TRBJ1-3 and V is TRBV6-5, with unresolved D. The CDR3 runs 14 residues. V was shortened by 5 bases and J by 8 bases, with 16 bases between the two germline ends. The V gene's germline CDR1 is MNHEY and CDR2 SVGAGI. This CDR3 reads CASSRGLEVDTIYF. CDR3 nucleotide sequence: TGTGCCAGCAGTCGAGGACTTGAGGTGGACACCATATATTTT.

This chain connects TRBV5-1 to TRBJ2-4; 7 bases are a match to TRBD1. Germline trimming cut 4 bases from V and 6 bases from J; bases unmatched to any gene: 10. The CDR3 is 15 residues long. CDR1 is SGHRS and CDR2 is YFSETQ in the germline V gene. The CDR3 sequence is CASSPYRGWGNIQYF. DNA of the CDR3: TGCGCCAGCAGCCCTTACAGGGGCTGGGGAAACATTCAGTACTTC.

This chain connects TRBV5-1 to TRBJ2-7, with D unresolved. Germline V gene data show CDR1 as SGHRS and CDR2 as YFSETQ. Trimming cost V 3 bases and J 2 bases, with 12 bases left between them. This CDR3 is built from 14 residues. The CDR3 DNA reads as TGCGCCAGCAGCTCTCTAGGAAGCGCCTACGAGCAGTACTTC. This translates into CASSSLGSAYEQYF.

This clone was counted a single time. This rearrangement joins TRBV19 to TRBJ2-5; the D gene is possibly TRBD1 (5 bases). This CDR3 has 12 amino acids. Looked up from germline, CDR1 is LNHDA and CDR2 is SQIVND (reference sequence). Deletions cut 4 bases from V and 2 bases from J, with 5 bases between. As DNA, the CDR3 is TGTGCCAGTAGTAACAGGCAAGAGACCCAGTACTTC. Its translation is CASSNRQETQYF. Looking up the rest from reference TRBV19 and TRBJ2-5 gives the full variable domain: DGGITQSPKYLFRKEGQNVTLSCEQNLNHDAMYWYRQDPGQGLRLIYYSQIVNDFQKGDIAEGYSVSREKKESFPLTVTSAQKNPTAFYLCASSNRQETQYFGPGTRLLVL.

The chain employs TRBV10-3 and TRBJ2-5; perhaps TRBD2 as D (6 bases). Germline CDR1 is ENHRY and CDR2 is SYGVKD. Trimming removed 7 bases at V and 7 bases at J, with 13 bases between. CDR3 length: 12 amino acids. CDR3 region: CAITSRGGTQYF. Written as DNA, the CDR3 is TGTGCCATCACATCCCGGGGAGGGACCCAGTACTTC.

The chain carries TRBV4-1 and TRBJ2-7; D remains unclear. Trimming removed 2 bases from V and 1 base from J, with 12 bases in between. The CDR3 runs 15 residues. The V gene's germline CDR1 is MGHRA and CDR2 YSYEKL. The CDR3 coding sequence is TGCGCCAGCAGCCAACGGATAGGCTCATCCTACGAGCAGTACTTC. As protein: CASSQRIGSSYEQYF.

The V call is TRBV30, the J call TRBJ2-3; D possibly matches TRBD1 or TRBD2 (5 bases each). Trimming removed 1 base at V and 13 bases at J, with 15 bases between. This CDR3 is built from 12 residues. CDR1 is GTSNPN and CDR2 is SVGIG in the germline V gene (reference sequence). The CDR3, as DNA: TGTGCCTGGAGTGACGGGACCGCGGAAAAGTATTTT. Translating gives CAWSDGTAEKYF.

This chain links TRBV14 with TRBJ2-3; D ambiguous. Germline V gives CDR1 SGHDN, CDR2 FVKESK. Trimming shortened V by 1 base and J by 10 bases, and 12 bases separated the two germline ends. The length of the CDR3 is 13 residues. In DNA form, the CDR3 reads TGTGCCAGCAGCCAAGTATCTTTACATTCGCAGTATTTT. This sequence encodes CASSQVSLHSQYF.

This rearrangement joins TRBV29-1 to TRBJ2-1, with 8 nucleotides matching TRBD1. Losses at the gene ends were 7 bases for V and 5 bases for J; bases not matched to a gene: 19. This CDR3 spans 17 amino acids. Germline CDR1 and CDR2: SQVTM and ANQGSEA. CDR3 DNA: TGCAGCGCCTATTACCGGGACAGGCGACTATCAAACAATGAGCAGTTCTTC. It translates to CSAYYRDRRLSNNEQFF.

V and J are TRBV5-1 and TRBJ1-1, with D perhaps matching TRBD1 (6 bases). This CDR3 spans 14 amino acids. In germline, CDR1 is SGHRS, CDR2 YFSETQ. Deletions cut 4 bases from V and 3 bases from J, with 13 bases between. CDR3 amino acids: CASSRAGQHTEAFF. Written as DNA, the CDR3 is TGCGCCAGCAGCCGGGCGGGACAACACACTGAAGCTTTCTTT.

The genes are TRBV30 and TRBJ2-7; possible D gene TRBD1, 5 bases. CDR3 size: 13 residues. Germline CDR1 GTSNPN, CDR2 SVGIG (reference sequence). V lost 2 bases to trimming and J lost 2 bases, with 10 bases between them. The CDR3 reads CAWSRTGTYEQYF. CDR3 in DNA: TGTGCCTGGAGTCGAACAGGAACCTACGAGCAGTACTTC. The full variable domain, rest sourced from reference TRBV30 and TRBJ2-7, is SQTIHQWPATLVQPVGSPLSLECTVEGTSNPNLYWYRQAAGRGLQLLFYSVGIGQISSEVPQNLSASRPQDRQFILSSKKLLLSDSGFYLCAWSRTGTYEQYFGPGTRLTVT.

This clone was found once. V gene TRBV28 combines with J gene TRBJ2-6; D is unresolved. The CDR3 length is 18 residues. Germline V CDR1 and CDR2: MDHEN, SYDVKM. V was shortened by 6 bases and J by 3 bases, with 21 bases between the two germline ends. CDR3 nucleotides: TGTGCCAGCAGGCCCCGCCGGACGGCGACTTTTGGGGCCAACGTCCTGACTTTC. Amino acid sequence: CASRPRRTATFGANVLTF. Complete variable domain (other parts from reference TRBV28 and TRBJ2-6): DVKVTQSSRYLVKRTGEKVFLECVQDMDHENMFWYRQDPGLGLRLIYFSYDVKMKEKGDIPEGYSVSREKKERFSLILESASTNQTSMYLCASRPRRTATFGANVLTFGAGSRLTVL.

V and J are TRBV6-4 and TRBJ2-5, with TRBD2 matching 11 bases. Germline V lookup: CDR1 MRHNA, CDR2 SNTAGT. This CDR3 contains 15 residues. The junction had 7 bases not matched to a gene; V was cut back by 5 bases and J by 5 bases. CDR3 in amino acids: CASSMTSGAAETQYF. The CDR3 region has the DNA TGTGCCAGCAGTATGACTAGCGGGGCCGCGGAGACCCAGTACTTC.

This chain uses TRBV7-2 with TRBJ2-1, with D tentatively TRBD1 or TRBD2 (5 bases each). V lost 3 bases and J lost 6, with 9 bases in between. This CDR3 spans 13 amino acids. Per the germline V gene, CDR1 is SGHTA and CDR2 is FQGNSA. The CDR3 nucleotides are TGTGCCAGCAGCTTTACTAGGGGCAATGAGCAGTTCTTC. Encoded protein: CASSFTRGNEQFF.

This rearrangement joins TRBV12-5 to TRBJ1-1, with D possibly being TRBD1 (6 bases). CDR3 length: 15 residues. CDR1 and CDR2 (germline): LGHNT, FRNRAP. V shed 1 base and J shed 0 bases, with 9 bases lying between them. CDR3 loop: CASGLAQGMNTEAFF. The CDR3 DNA reads as TGTGCTAGTGGTTTGGCACAGGGCATGAACACTGAAGCTTTCTTT.